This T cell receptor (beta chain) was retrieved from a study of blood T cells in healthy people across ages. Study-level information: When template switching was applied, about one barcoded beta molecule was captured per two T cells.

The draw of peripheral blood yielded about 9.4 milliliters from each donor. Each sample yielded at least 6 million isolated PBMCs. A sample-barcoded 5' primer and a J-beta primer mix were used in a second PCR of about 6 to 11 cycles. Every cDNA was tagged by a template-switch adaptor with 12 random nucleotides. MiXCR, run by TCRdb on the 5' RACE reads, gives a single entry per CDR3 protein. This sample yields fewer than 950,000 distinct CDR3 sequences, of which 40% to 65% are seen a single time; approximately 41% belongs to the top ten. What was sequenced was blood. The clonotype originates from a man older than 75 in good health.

CDR3 DNA sequence: TGCGCCAGCAGCGAGGACGGCGAGGGAACCGGGGAGCTGTTTTTT. It yields the protein CASSEDGEGTGELFF. The V and J genes are TRBV5-1 and TRBJ2-2; D is possibly TRBD2 (5 bases). The CDR3 totals 15 residues. Trimming cost V 4 bases and J 5 bases, with 15 bases left between them. Germline loops: CDR1 SGHRS, CDR2 YFSETQ.